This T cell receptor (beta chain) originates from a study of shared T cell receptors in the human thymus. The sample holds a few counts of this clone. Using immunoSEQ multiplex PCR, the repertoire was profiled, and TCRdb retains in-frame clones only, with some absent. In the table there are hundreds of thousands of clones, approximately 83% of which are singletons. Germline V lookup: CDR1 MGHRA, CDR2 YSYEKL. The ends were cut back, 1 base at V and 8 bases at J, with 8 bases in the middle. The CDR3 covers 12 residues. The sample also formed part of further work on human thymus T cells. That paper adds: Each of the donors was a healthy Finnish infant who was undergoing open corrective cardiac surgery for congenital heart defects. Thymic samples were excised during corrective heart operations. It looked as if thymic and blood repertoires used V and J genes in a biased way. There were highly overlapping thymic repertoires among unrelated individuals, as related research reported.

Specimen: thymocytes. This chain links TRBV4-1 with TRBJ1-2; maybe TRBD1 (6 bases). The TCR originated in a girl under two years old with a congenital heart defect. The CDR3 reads CASSQGQAGYTF. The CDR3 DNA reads TGCGCCAGCAGCCAAGGACAGGCCGGCTACACCTTC.